The source of this TCR beta chain is a study of cytomegalovirus exposure and HLA in healthy donors. Comments on this clone: Antigen: not known.

13 Jbeta primers and 60 Vbeta primers were used for the PCR. Sequencing used immunoSEQ multiplex PCR; TCRdb keeps in-frame clones, though not all of them. Of approximately 110,000 clones detected, 75% to 90% appear once; the ten largest clones hold 0.2% to 0.3%. Although they were nominally healthy when sampled, donors likely had unrecorded immune exposures. Overall study results and limits: Looking again later, the authors saw that most CMV-associated TCR beta chains seemed HLA-restricted. It was assumed in the presence/absence analyses that sequencing depth was roughly uniform across donors.

The CDR3 length is 15 residues. V was trimmed by 1 base and J by 0 bases, leaving 4 bases between them. Germline loops: CDR1 LNHNV, CDR2 YYDKDF (reference sequence). The clonotype originates from a man aged 50 to 60 in good health and CMV-seronegative. This chain joins TRBV15 and TRBJ2-6; D gene ambiguous. Sample: PBMCs. CDR3: CATSRASSGANVLTF. CDR3 sequence (DNA): TGTGCCACCAGCAGAGCCTCCTCTGGGGCCAACGTCCTGACTTTC.